Below, 20 T cell receptor beta chains from the same sample are listed, as sequenced in a study of T-cell reconstitution after alpha-beta-depleted transplantation in children. A TCRbeta library incorporating unique molecular identifiers was prepared. Each CDR3 protein gets one entry after TCRdb re-called the PCR reads with MiXCR. Of hundreds of thousands of distinct CDR3 sequences in the sample, 15% to 20% were seen once. The sample was PBMCs from the stem cell graft donor, taken from the stem cell graft. These receptors originate from a human donor who donated a stem cell graft to a child with acute myeloid leukemia.

This clonotype showed up just a few times. The junction departs from germline at one end; a sequencing error may be responsible. The rearrangement links TRBV5-4 to TRBJ2-1; D is undetermined. CDR3 length: 13 residues. Germline V CDR1 and CDR2: SGHNT, YYREEE (reference sequence). DNA for the CDR3: TGTGCCACCAGCTTATGGTCCTACAATGAGCAGTTCTTC. It yields the protein CATSLWSYNEQFF.

This chain joins TRBV7-2 and TRBJ2-2, with 7 bases fitting TRBD1. CDR3 length: 15 amino acids. V dropped 5 bases and J dropped 2; count of bases not matched to a gene: 5. Germline assignment: CDR1 SGHTA and CDR2 FQGNSA. The CDR3 sequence: CASSKQGPNTGELFF. The CDR3 nucleotides read TGTGCCAGCAGCAAACAGGGGCCAAACACCGGGGAGCTGTTTTTT.

The sample holds many counts of this clonotype. This chain links TRBV20-1 with TRBJ2-5; 10 bases fit TRBD2. The CDR3 length is 15 residues. Germline V gives CDR1 DFQATT, CDR2 SNEGSKA (reference sequence). Losses at the gene ends were 4 bases for V and 5 bases for J; bases not matched to a gene: 10. CDR3 coding DNA: TGCAGTGCTACTCGAGCGGGGGGGATTTTGGAGACCCAGTACTTC. It translates to CSATRAGGILETQYF.

This clonotype has more than one count but fewer than ten. This chain connects TRBV6-1 to TRBJ2-3; tentatively, D is TRBD2 (5 bases). The CDR3 is made up of 14 amino acids. CDR1 MNHNS and CDR2 SASEGT come from the germline V gene. The V end lost 6 bases, the J end lost 2 bases, and 12 bases lay between the germline ends. The CDR3 loop reads CASRRGSYTDTQYF. The CDR3 DNA reads as TGTGCCAGCAGGAGAGGGAGCTACACAGATACGCAGTATTTT.

This clonotype was recorded at least ten times. V is TRBV20-1 and J is TRBJ2-3; 8 bases match TRBD1. V gave up 0 bases and J gave up 1 base; unmatched junction bases: 15. The CDR3 contains 19 residues. The germline gives CDR1 DFQATT, CDR2 SNEGSKA (reference sequence). The CDR3 is CSAREWVRASGGGTDTQYF. The CDR3 bases are TGCAGTGCTAGAGAATGGGTCCGAGCGTCAGGGGGCGGCACAGATACGCAGTATTTT.

The V gene is TRBV5-1, the J gene TRBJ2-1; no definite D call. Germline V lookup: CDR1 SGHRS, CDR2 YFSETQ. The CDR3 is 18 amino acids. Trimming pared 3 bases from V and 10 bases from J, leaving 29 bases between. The CDR3 sequence is CASSSGPSYSNRLREQFF. The CDR3, as DNA: TGCGCCAGCAGCTCCGGACCTTCCTACTCAAACCGATTAAGGGAGCAGTTCTTC.

At least ten counts were recorded for this clonotype. This chain connects TRBV20-1 to TRBJ1-4, with TRBD1 matching over 7 bases. V dropped 2 bases and J dropped 7; count of bases not matched to a gene: 19. Germline V gives CDR1 DFQATT, CDR2 SNEGSKA (reference sequence). The CDR3 extends over 18 amino acids. The CDR3: CSARRPGQLLQLGEKLFF. CDR3 nucleotide sequence: TGCAGTGCTAGACGGCCGGGACAGCTACTGCAACTAGGTGAAAAACTGTTTTTT.

The chain recombines TRBV6-5 with TRBJ1-4; D may be TRBD1 (5 bases). The CDR3 spans 16 residues. Trimming pared 2 bases from V and 10 bases from J, leaving 20 bases between. Germline CDR1 and CDR2: MNHEY and SVGAGI. The CDR3 DNA is TGTGCCAGCAGTTACCCTCCGGGACTCCCCCAGGGAAAACTGTTTTTT. It specifies CASSYPPGLPQGKLFF.

This clonotype was observed many times. The chain links TRBV29-1 to TRBJ1-4; no clear D gene. The CDR3 length is 13 residues. CDR1 is SQVTM, CDR2 ANQGSEA, per germline. V was cut by 2 bases and J by 7 bases, with 11 bases left in between. The CDR3 DNA sequence: TGCAGCGTTGAAACGCGGTCGGTTGAAAAACTGTTTTTT. Translated: CSVETRSVEKLFF.

This chain links TRBV3-1 with TRBJ2-3, with a possible D match to TRBD1 (5 bases). Between the trimmed V and J ends, which lost 0 bases and 6 bases, there was a span of 13 bases. The CDR3 consists of 15 residues. Germline V gene data show CDR1 as LGHDT and CDR2 as YNNKEL (reference sequence). CDR3 sequence (DNA): TGTGCCAGCAGCCAAGATAGAAGGGGCTGGGATACGCAGTATTTT. Protein: CASSQDRRGWDTQYF.

The chain combines TRBV10-3 with TRBJ1-2; 10 bases match TRBD1. Germline loops: CDR1 ENHRY, CDR2 SYGVKD. The V and J ends lost 6 bases and 5 bases, in that order; junction bases with no gene match: 3. The CDR3 length is 13 residues. Here the CDR3 DNA reads TGTGCCATCAGAGGGACAGGGGATTATGGCTACACCTTC. Translating it yields CAIRGTGDYGYTF.

This clonotype was recorded at least ten times. This chain uses TRBV20-1 with TRBJ2-7, with D uncertain. Germline V gene sequence: CDR1 DFQATT, CDR2 SNEGSKA (reference sequence). Trimming left V 4 bases short and J 1 base short, with 8 bases between. The CDR3 consists of 12 residues. Here the CDR3 reads CSATYGSYEQYV. The DNA of the CDR3 is TGCAGTGCTACTTACGGATCCTACGAGCAGTACGTC.

The table lists this clonotype with a few counts. The CDR3 nucleotides read TGTGCCAGCAGCCCTAATCCTGGAAACACCATATATTTT. This codes for CASSPNPGNTIYF. The rearrangement links TRBV7-8 to TRBJ1-3; D not certain. CDR3 length: 13 residues. With 5 bases removed from V and 2 bases from J, the gap between germline ends came to 7 bases. Germline CDR1 is SGHVS and CDR2 is FQNEAQ.

Only a few counts were recorded for this clonotype. The V call is TRBV6-5, the J call TRBJ2-2, with 8 bases lining up with TRBD2. Germline CDR1 MNHEY, CDR2 SVGAGI. J lost 4 bases, V lost 2 bases, and 3 bases had no gene match. The CDR3 has 15 amino acids. Here the CDR3 DNA reads TGTGCCAGCAGTTACGGGGCGGGGGGCACCGGGGAGCTGTTTTTT. Translation: CASSYGAGGTGELFF.

A few counts support this clonotype. The genes are TRBV24-1 and TRBJ2-5; possible D gene TRBD2, 5 bases. Deletions cut 9 bases from V and 4 bases from J, with 14 bases between. The CDR3 covers 13 residues. The germline V gene encodes CDR1 KGHDR and CDR2 SFDVKD. The CDR3 region has the DNA TGTGCCACCGAGGGCTATAAAGGAGAGACCCAGTACTTC. This translates into CATEGYKGETQYF.

V is TRBV7-2 and J is TRBJ1-4; 8 bases are a match to TRBD1. The V and J ends lost 7 bases and 3 bases, in that order; junction bases with no gene match: 7. Germline CDR1 is SGHTA and CDR2 is FQGNSA. The CDR3 covers 15 residues. In DNA, the CDR3 is TGTGCCAGCACCCCAGAGACAGGGGCTAATGAAAAACTGTTTTTT. Its translation is CASTPETGANEKLFF.

The chain combines TRBV12-3 or TRBV12-4 with TRBJ2-1; D unclear. Trimming pared 8 bases from V and 10 bases from J, leaving 12 bases between. The CDR3 loop spans 11 amino acids. The CDR3 protein is CASAPVGEQFF. Here the CDR3 DNA reads TGTGCCAGCGCCCCCGTTGGGGAGCAGTTCTTC.

At least ten counts were recorded for this clonotype. This sequence joins TRBV29-1 and TRBJ2-4; 9 nucleotides match TRBD1. Looked up from germline, CDR1 is SQVTM and CDR2 is ANQGSEA. This CDR3 has 13 amino acids. V gave up 6 bases and J gave up 8 bases; unmatched junction bases: 8. The CDR3, as DNA: TGCAGCGTACTTAACCGGGACAGGGACATTCAGTACTTC. It specifies CSVLNRDRDIQYF.

In its sample, this clonotype was seen many times. The chain recombines TRBV20-1 with TRBJ1-2; unclear D gene. CDR1 is DFQATT and CDR2 is SNEGSKA in the germline V gene (reference sequence). The ends were cut back, 0 bases at V and 4 bases at J, with 12 bases in the middle. The CDR3 has 14 residues. The CDR3 sequence is CSAREPDHVYGYTF. Written as DNA, the CDR3 is TGCAGTGCTAGAGAGCCAGATCATGTCTATGGCTACACCTTC.

The V and J genes are TRBV3-1 and TRBJ2-2; no clear D gene. The V end lost 0 bases, the J end lost 6 bases, and 11 bases lay between the germline ends. CDR1 LGHDT and CDR2 YNNKEL come from the germline V gene (reference sequence). The CDR3 has 15 residues. The CDR3, as DNA: TGTGCCAGCAGCCAAGATGCGGCCTCATCCGGGGAGCTGTTTTTT. Its protein product is CASSQDAASSGELFF.